Listed below are T cell receptor beta chains from one sample, sequenced in a study of T cell changes during pregnancy in multiple sclerosis. The assay was immunoSEQ multiplex PCR, and TCRdb's table has in-frame clones only and misses some. This table holds roughly 70,000 clones, 85% to 95% found once. The material was peripheral blood, obtained in the third trimester of pregnancy. All receptors derive from a female donor in good health, enrolled as a control in a pregnancy study. Each CDR3 is given with its conserved first and last residue. A D gene is named only where the DNA matches it firmly. The listing skips clone size in some rows; elsewhere it reads once, few, many or a size class.

-,TRBV5-6,-,TRBJ2-5,CASSLRRGGAETQYF,TGTGCCAGCAGCTTGCGGAGGGGCGGGGCAGAGACCCAGTACTTC
TRBD1,TRBV5-8,-,TRBJ2-5,CASSLVGQDLQETQYF,TGTGCCAGCAGCTTGGTCGGACAGGACCTCCAAGAGACCCAGTACTTC
-,TRBV9,once,TRBJ2-7,CASSVGLSDEQYF,TGTGCCAGCAGCGTTGGACTGAGCGACGAGCAGTACTTC
-,TRBV19,-,TRBJ1-2,CASSIWGQKHIVGRFGYTF,TGTGCCAGTAGTATTTGGGGGCAGAAACATATCGTCGGTAGATTTGGCTACACCTTC
TRBD2,TRBV11-2,-,TRBJ2-1,CASSPTGGTEQFF,TGTGCCAGCAGCCCGACGGGGGGTACTGAGCAGTTCTTC
-,TRBV6-5,-,TRBJ1-1,CASSSLDSFEAFF,TGTGCCAGCAGCAGCCTCGACAGCTTTGAAGCTTTCTTT
-,TRBV5-5,-,TRBJ2-1,CASSLFYMSGTSYNEQFF,TGTGCCAGCAGCTTGTTTTATATGAGCGGGACATCCTACAATGAGCAGTTCTTC
-,TRBV19,-,TRBJ1-6,CASTDRYNSPLHF,TGTGCCAGTACCGACAGGTATAATTCACCCCTCCACTTT
-,TRBV18,once,TRBJ2-7,CASSPGSLIANEQYF,TGTGCCAGCTCACCGGGGAGTCTTATAGCCAACGAGCAGTACTTC
-,TRBV9,-,TRBJ1-6,CASSETRDYNSPLHF,TGTGCCAGCAGCGAAACCAGGGACTATAATTCACCCCTCCACTTT
TRBD2,TRBV19,-,TRBJ2-1,CASSRGTSGSKFF,TGTGCCAGTAGCCGCGGGACTAGCGGGAGTAAGTTCTTC
-,TRBV28,once,TRBJ1-2,CASIPTGRGGYTF,TGTGCCAGCATACCTACAGGGAGGGGGGGCTACACCTTC
-,TRBV29-1,-,TRBJ1-3,CSVGSFSGNTIYF,TGCAGCGTCGGGTCCTTCTCTGGAAACACCATATATTTT
-,TRBV20-1,-,TRBJ1-1,CSARRGRAFF,TGCAGTGCTAGGCGGGGAAGGGCTTTCTTT
-,TRBV28,-,TRBJ1-2,CASSLAGRANYGYTF,TGTGCCAGCAGTTTAGCAGGCCGAGCTAACTATGGCTACACCTTC
TRBD2,TRBV6-6,-,TRBJ2-1,CASSKLAGADNEQFF,TGTGCCAGCAGTAAACTAGCGGGGGCTGACAATGAGCAGTTCTTC
-,TRBV9,-,TRBJ2-3,CARIGYTQYF,TGTGCCAGAATCGGTTATACGCAGTATTTT
TRBD1,TRBV6-1,-,TRBJ2-7,CASRPGTGVQYEQYF,TGTGCCAGCAGACCCGGGACAGGGGTCCAGTACGAGCAGTACTTC
TRBD2,TRBV19,-,TRBJ2-7,CASSISRLAGVHEQYF,TGTGCCAGTAGTATCTCGCGACTAGCGGGAGTCCACGAGCAGTACTTC
TRBD2,TRBV7-3,-,TRBJ2-1,CASSLGTSGFSEQFF,TGTGCCAGCAGCTTAGGGACTAGCGGGTTTTCCGAGCAGTTCTTC
TRBD1,TRBV6-5,once,TRBJ1-5,CASSQTGGQPQHF,TGTGCCAGCAGCCAGACAGGGGGGCAGCCCCAGCATTTT
-,TRBV4-2,-,TRBJ2-1,CASSQDLVILGEQFF,TGTGCCAGCAGCCAAGATCTAGTTATCCTTGGTGAGCAGTTCTTC
-,TRBV2,-,TRBJ1-2,CASCTGKGYGYTF,TGTGCCAGCTGCACAGGGAAGGGCTATGGCTACACCTTC
-,TRBV7-9,once,TRBJ1-2,CASSLNGVYGYTF,TGTGCCAGCAGCTTAAACGGGGTTTATGGCTACACCTTC
-,TRBV11-2,-,TRBJ2-2,CASSSRTGELFF,TGTGCCAGCAGCTCACGGACCGGGGAGCTGTTTTTT
-,TRBV27,-,TRBJ2-7,CASSPRGREQYF,TGTGCCAGCAGCCCTCGGGGGAGAGAGCAGTACTTC
TRBD1,TRBV5-6,-,TRBJ2-3,CASSSGTGRGNTQYF,TGTGCCAGCAGCTCCGGGACAGGGAGGGGAAATACGCAGTATTTT
TRBD2,TRBV5-4,-,TRBJ2-4,CASSLATSGSNIQYF,TGTGCCAGCAGCTTGGCAACTAGCGGATCAAACATTCAGTACTTC
TRBD2,TRBV4-1,-,TRBJ2-1,CASSQGLAGLLSYNEQFF,TGCGCCAGCAGCCAGGGACTAGCGGGTTTGCTTTCCTACAATGAGCAGTTCTTC